A single sample is the source of the 5 T cell receptor beta chains below, sequenced in a study of blood T cell repertoires in COVID-19. Assay: immunoSEQ multiplex PCR; the TCRdb copy retains only in-frame clones and omits some. The table records 150,000 to 200,000 clones, 86% of them present only once. Sequenced sample: peripheral blood. Receptors originate from a man aged 65 to 85 with acute or convalescent COVID-19.

V gene TRBV4-1 combines with J gene TRBJ2-1; 9 nucleotides agree with TRBD1. V trimming: 4 bases; J trimming: 3 bases; junction bases outside the gene matches: 10. CDR3 length equals 17 residues. Germline CDR1 and CDR2: MGHRA and YSYEKL. CDR3 bases: TGCGCCAGCAGCCCGAATACAGGGGGCCCTAACTACAATGAGCAGTTCTTC. This codes for CASSPNTGGPNYNEQFF.

The J gene is TRBJ1-4, the V gene TRBV7-9; TRBD1 is a possible D gene (5 bases). Trimming cost V 8 bases and J 5 bases, with 12 bases left between them. Germline-derived CDR1 and CDR2 are SEHNR and FQNEAQ (reference sequence). This CDR3 is 13 amino acids long. CDR3 protein: CASHDSRNEKLFF. The CDR3 bases are TGTGCCAGCCACGACAGTAGGAATGAAAAACTGTTTTTT.

The chain carries TRBV12-5 and TRBJ2-3, with TRBD2 matching over 11 bases. Per the germline V gene, CDR1 is LGHNT and CDR2 is FRNRAP. The CDR3 is made up of 18 amino acids. The V segment lost 1 base and the J segment 2 bases; nucleotides outside the gene matches: 8. Written as DNA, the CDR3 is TGTGCTAGTGGTTTGGCCTTTCTAGCGGGAGGCATCACAGATACGCAGTATTTT. Translated, it gives CASGLAFLAGGITDTQYF. The variable domain in full, completed from reference TRBV12-5 and TRBJ2-3, reads DARVTQTPRHKVTEMGQEVTMRCQPILGHNTVFWYRQTMMQGLELLAYFRNRAPLDDSGMPKDRFSAEMPDATLATLKIQPSEPRDSAVYFCASGLAFLAGGITDTQYFGPGTRLTVL.

There are a few counts of this clone. The V and J genes are TRBV4-1 and TRBJ1-5; possibly TRBD1 for D (5 bases). The CDR3 is 15 residues long. With 1 base removed from V and 7 bases from J, the gap between germline ends came to 14 bases. Looked up from germline, CDR1 is MGHRA and CDR2 is YSYEKL. This chain's CDR3 is CASSQVEGSAQPQHF. Here the CDR3 DNA reads TGCGCCAGCAGCCAAGTGGAGGGGTCCGCGCAGCCCCAGCATTTT.

This rearrangement joins TRBV7-8 to TRBJ1-1, with D perhaps TRBD1 (5 bases). Germline values: CDR1 SGHVS, CDR2 FQNEAQ. CDR3 length: 13 amino acids. With 4 bases removed from V and 4 bases from J, the gap between germline ends came to 10 bases. CDR3 nucleotide sequence: TGTGCCAGCAGCTCCGGACAAGCCACTGAAGCTTTCTTT. Amino acid sequence: CASSSGQATEAFF.